This entry lists 32 T cell receptor beta chains sequenced from one sample in a study of blood T cell repertoires in COVID-19. Produced via immunoSEQ multiplex PCR; TCRdb's table is partial and in-frame only. The sample carries approximately 210,000 clones, about 88% recorded once. The specimen sequenced was peripheral blood. The receptor source for this set is a woman between 35 and 50 years old with acute or convalescent COVID-19.

This clone was detected a few times. The chain combines TRBV5-1 with TRBJ2-5, with 13 bases lining up with TRBD2. Germline CDR1 reads SGHRS; CDR2 reads YFSETQ. This CDR3 comprises 16 residues. V was clipped by 3 bases and J by 4 bases; unmatched bases: 6. The CDR3 DNA reads as TGCGCCAGCAGCTGGGGGACTAGCGGGGACCGAGAGACCCAGTACTTC. The encoded protein is CASSWGTSGDRETQYF. Complete variable domain (other parts from reference TRBV5-1 and TRBJ2-5): KAGVTQTPRYLIKTRGQQVTLSCSPISGHRSVSWYQQTPGQGLQFLFEYFSETQRNKGNFPGRFSGRQFSNSRSEMNVSTLELGDSALYLCASSWGTSGDRETQYFGPGTRLLVL.

This clone was seen a handful of times. V usage is TRBV4-1 and J usage is TRBJ2-5; 8 nucleotides line up with TRBD2. CDR1 and CDR2 (germline): MGHRA, YSYEKL. There are 15 residues in the CDR3. With 4 bases clipped from V and 5 bases from J, the junction kept 9 bases outside the gene matches. The CDR3 bases are TGCGCCAGCAGCCCATACGGGGGGGCCTGGGAGACCCAGTACTTC. Translating it yields CASSPYGGAWETQYF.

The rearrangement uses TRBV12-5 and TRBJ1-2; D perhaps matches TRBD1 (5 bases). Trimming stripped 2 bases from V and 4 bases from J, with 17 bases between. CDR3 length: 16 residues. Germline V CDR1 and CDR2: LGHNT, FRNRAP. The CDR3 loop reads CASGLLGQDMVYGYTF. The CDR3 DNA reads as TGTGCTAGTGGTTTGTTGGGGCAGGACATGGTCTATGGCTACACCTTC. Full variable domain (rest looked up from reference TRBV12-5 and TRBJ1-2): DARVTQTPRHKVTEMGQEVTMRCQPILGHNTVFWYRQTMMQGLELLAYFRNRAPLDDSGMPKDRFSAEMPDATLATLKIQPSEPRDSAVYFCASGLLGQDMVYGYTFGSGTRLTVV.

Written as DNA, the CDR3 is TGTGCCAGCAGTGAAGGCGGGTCGCAGCAGTACGTC. Its protein is CASSEGGSQQYV. The genes are TRBV2 and TRBJ2-7, with D possibly matching TRBD2 (5 bases). The germline V gene has CDR1 SNHLY and CDR2 FYNNEI. The ends were cut back, 1 base at V and 8 bases at J, with 9 bases in the middle. The CDR3 covers 12 residues.

The CDR3 region has the DNA TGTGCCAGTAGTATGAGGAGGGGACTAAACACCGGGGAGCTGTTTTTT. Translating it yields CASSMRRGLNTGELFF. V gene TRBV19 combines with J gene TRBJ2-2; 7 positions agree with TRBD2. Germline lookup yields CDR1 LNHDA and CDR2 SQIVND (reference sequence). Losses at the gene ends were 3 bases for V and 2 bases for J; bases not matched to a gene: 6. CDR3 length: 16 residues. Full variable domain (rest looked up from reference TRBV19 and TRBJ2-2): DGGITQSPKYLFRKEGQNVTLSCEQNLNHDAMYWYRQDPGQGLRLIYYSQIVNDFQKGDIAEGYSVSREKKESFPLTVTSAQKNPTAFYLCASSMRRGLNTGELFFGEGSRLTVL.

J is TRBJ1-1 and V is TRBV30; 11 bases line up with TRBD1. CDR3 length: 15 residues. Germline V gene lookup returns CDR1 GTSNPN and CDR2 SVGIG (reference sequence). The ends lost 7 bases at V and 11 bases at J; junction bases unmatched: 18. CDR3 region: CALKPGTGGKGNAFF. The CDR3 DNA is TGTGCCTTGAAACCCGGGACAGGGGGTAAAGGGAATGCTTTCTTT.

In DNA form, the CDR3 reads TGTGCCAGCAGCGTAGGGACAGATTCTGGAAACACCATATATTTT. It codes for CASSVGTDSGNTIYF. The chain combines TRBV9 with TRBJ1-3, with a weak D call TRBD1 (6 bases). Looked up from germline, CDR1 is SGDLS and CDR2 is YYNGEE. This CDR3 is built from 15 residues. V was shortened by 0 bases and J by 1 base, with 8 bases between the two germline ends.

The chain carries TRBV4-1 and TRBJ1-2, with 10 nucleotides matching TRBD1. The V gene's germline CDR1 is MGHRA and CDR2 YSYEKL. V lost 0 bases, J lost 8 bases, and 9 bases stayed unmatched. This CDR3 is built from 16 residues. The chain's CDR3 is CASSQEELGTGVGYTF. Written as DNA, the CDR3 is TGCGCCAGCAGCCAAGAGGAATTAGGGACAGGGGTCGGCTACACCTTC.

This chain uses TRBV10-2 with TRBJ1-1, with D hard to call. Germline CDR1 WSHSY, CDR2 SAAADI. The CDR3 consists of 12 residues. Trimming took off 7 bases at V and 2 bases at J, with 8 bases between the two ends. The CDR3 nucleotides are TGCGCCAGCACTTCCTACAACACTGAAGCTTTCTTT. Its protein product is CASTSYNTEAFF.

The rearrangement links TRBV4-1 to TRBJ1-1, with D possibly being TRBD1 (6 bases). V was shortened by 1 base and J by 5 bases, with 11 bases between the two germline ends. The CDR3 loop spans 14 amino acids. CDR1 is MGHRA and CDR2 is YSYEKL in the germline V gene. The CDR3 loop reads CASSQAGEGTEAFF. For the CDR3, the DNA is TGCGCCAGCAGCCAAGCAGGGGAGGGGACTGAAGCTTTCTTT.

This clone has only a few counts. The J gene is TRBJ2-5, the V gene TRBV6-5; 7 bases are a match to TRBD2. Trimming removed 10 bases from V and 2 bases from J; junction bases left unmatched: 13. This CDR3 has 15 residues. Germline-derived CDR1 and CDR2 are MNHEY and SVGAGI. CDR3 region: CATSFGGTQQETQYF. The CDR3 DNA follows: TGTGCCACCTCCTTCGGGGGGACCCAACAAGAGACCCAGTACTTC.

V and J are TRBV10-3 and TRBJ1-1; TRBD1 matches 9 bases. This CDR3 spans 15 amino acids. Per the germline V gene, CDR1 is ENHRY and CDR2 is SYGVKD. The V and J ends lost 5 bases and 8 bases, in that order; junction bases with no gene match: 12. The CDR3 spells CAISNLTYRGREAFF. CDR3 DNA sequence: TGTGCCATCAGTAATCTAACGTACAGGGGGCGCGAAGCTTTCTTT.

The rearrangement joins TRBV7-8 to TRBJ2-1; TRBD2 matches 8 bases. After removal of 3 bases from V and 7 bases from J, the junction contained 17 bases not matched to a gene. The germline V gene encodes CDR1 SGHVS and CDR2 FQNEAQ. The CDR3 is made up of 18 amino acids. The CDR3 bases are TGTGCCAGCAGCTTGCCTAGGTCCAAACGGGGGGGCCCTAATGAGCAGTTCTTC. Encoded protein: CASSLPRSKRGGPNEQFF.

This chain connects TRBV11-2 to TRBJ1-4, with TRBD1 as a possible D gene (5 bases). The germline gives CDR1 SGHAT, CDR2 FQNNGV. The V end lost 1 base, the J end lost 3 bases, and 12 bases lay between the germline ends. The CDR3 totals 16 residues. The CDR3 sequence is CASSLGPGRSNEKLFF. The CDR3 DNA reads as TGTGCCAGCAGCTTAGGCCCAGGGCGATCTAATGAAAAACTGTTTTTT. Variable domain in full (rest from reference TRBV11-2 and TRBJ1-4): EAGVAQSPRYKIIEKRQSVAFWCNPISGHATLYWYQQILGQGPKLLIQFQNNGVVDDSQLPKDRFSAERLKGVDSTLKIQPAKLEDSAVYLCASSLGPGRSNEKLFFGSGTQLSVL.

This rearrangement joins TRBV30 to TRBJ1-2; 10 bases are shared with TRBD1. CDR3 length equals 14 residues. Losses at the gene ends were 5 bases for V and 1 base for J; bases not matched to a gene: 4. Germline V gene data show CDR1 as GTSNPN and CDR2 as SVGIG (reference sequence). The CDR3 reads CAWVGQGVNYGYTF. The CDR3 DNA follows: TGTGCCTGGGTTGGACAGGGGGTTAACTATGGCTACACCTTC.

This clone was detected once. The V gene is TRBV6-5, the J gene TRBJ2-1, with 13 bases fitting TRBD2. J was trimmed by 5 bases and V by 8 bases; bases with no gene match: 6. Germline lookup yields CDR1 MNHEY and CDR2 SVGAGI. The CDR3 runs 15 residues. The DNA for the CDR3 is TGTGCCAGCTCGACTACTAGCGGGGGGGACAATGAGCAGTTCTTC. Its translation: CASSTTSGGDNEQFF.

The chain combines TRBV19 with TRBJ2-7, with D possibly being TRBD2 (6 bases). CDR1 LNHDA and CDR2 SQIVND come from the germline V gene (reference sequence). The V and J ends lost 1 base and 3 bases respectively, with 7 bases between them. CDR3 length: 13 amino acids. The CDR3 DNA reads TGTGCCAGTAGTATAGGGAGGGGCTACGAGCAGTACGTC. Its translation: CASSIGRGYEQYV.

The chain combines TRBV2 with TRBJ2-3, with a possible D match to TRBD1 (8 bases). Germline values: CDR1 SNHLY, CDR2 FYNNEI. The CDR3 consists of 15 residues. V lost 6 bases and J 2 bases, leaving 15 bases between the germline ends. The CDR3 loop reads CASRGGTGNTDTQYF. Written as DNA, the CDR3 is TGTGCCAGCAGGGGAGGGACAGGAAACACAGATACGCAGTATTTT.

This chain connects TRBV5-6 to TRBJ1-1; 8 nucleotides line up with TRBD1. V shed 4 bases and J 6 bases; nucleotides not matched to a gene: 8. CDR1 is SGHDT, CDR2 YYEEEE, per germline. The CDR3 loop spans 14 amino acids. The CDR3 region is CASSHITGGAEAFF. The CDR3 nucleotides read TGTGCCAGCAGCCATATAACAGGGGGAGCTGAAGCTTTCTTT.

The chain is built from TRBV10-2 and TRBJ1-2; D is undetermined. CDR1 and CDR2 (germline): WSHSY, SAAADI. The CDR3 length is 13 residues. Trimming removed 0 bases from V and 7 bases from J, with 9 bases in between. CDR3 sequence: CASSESGSFGYTF. CDR3 DNA: TGCGCCAGCAGTGAGTCCGGGTCCTTTGGCTACACCTTC.

This chain joins TRBV6-1 and TRBJ2-7; 11 nucleotides match TRBD1. CDR3 size: 16 residues. CDR1 is MNHNS and CDR2 is SASEGT in the germline V gene. The V gene end was trimmed by 3 bases and the J gene end by 0 bases; junction bases not matched to a gene: 4. CDR3 in amino acids: CASSDLGTGGSYEQYV. The CDR3, as DNA: TGTGCCAGCAGTGATTTGGGGACAGGGGGCTCCTACGAGCAGTACGTC.

The chain joins TRBV24-1 to TRBJ1-6, with unresolved D. The V end lost 0 bases, the J end lost 8 bases, and 4 bases lay between the germline ends. The CDR3 length is 13 residues. The germline CDR1 and CDR2 sequences are KGHDR and SFDVKD. This CDR3 is CATSDLPHSPLHF. In DNA, the CDR3 is TGTGCCACCAGTGATTTGCCTCATTCACCCCTCCACTTT.

This chain uses TRBV5-8 with TRBJ1-2; D uncertain. CDR1 and CDR2 (germline): SGHTS, YDEGEE. This CDR3 contains 13 residues. Deletions cut 4 bases from V and 3 bases from J, with 10 bases between. The CDR3 sequence: CASSLVRDYGYTF. The DNA for the CDR3 is TGTGCCAGCAGCCTGGTGAGGGACTATGGCTACACCTTC.

The rearrangement joins TRBV9 to TRBJ1-1; no clear D. The CDR3 covers 14 residues. V was trimmed by 1 base and J by 4 bases, leaving 11 bases between them. Germline V gene data show CDR1 as SGDLS and CDR2 as YYNGEE. CDR3 region: CASSVRAGGTEAFF. The CDR3, as DNA: TGTGCCAGCAGCGTACGGGCAGGAGGCACTGAAGCTTTCTTT. The full variable domain, in which reference TRBV9 and TRBJ1-1 provide the parts outside the CDR3, is DSGVTQTPKHLITATGQRVTLRCSPRSGDLSVYWYQQSLDQGLQFLIQYYNGEERAKGNILERFSAQQFPDLHSELNLSSLELGDSALYFCASSVRAGGTEAFFGQGTRLTVV.

The V call is TRBV6-4, the J call TRBJ1-6; the D gene is possibly TRBD1 (5 bases). Germline loops: CDR1 MRHNA, CDR2 SNTAGT. The CDR3 is 15 amino acids. V was cut by 6 bases and J by 5 bases, with 14 bases left in between. The CDR3 spells CASSQRARDNSPLHF. The DNA for the CDR3 is TGTGCCAGCAGCCAGCGGGCCAGGGATAATTCACCCCTCCACTTT.

This chain connects TRBV24-1 to TRBJ2-2; 7 nucleotides agree with TRBD1. Germline trimming cut 9 bases from V and 3 bases from J; bases unmatched to any gene: 9. Per the germline V gene, CDR1 is KGHDR and CDR2 is SFDVKD. The CDR3 has 15 amino acids. The CDR3: CATQQGRGHTGELFF. CDR3 coding DNA: TGTGCCACCCAACAGGGAAGGGGGCACACCGGGGAGCTGTTTTTT.

This clone was seen just once. The rearrangement links TRBV9 to TRBJ2-3; 15 bases are a match to TRBD2. Germline loops: CDR1 SGDLS, CDR2 YYNGEE. The ends lost 3 bases at V and 4 bases at J; junction bases unmatched: 6. The CDR3 spans 17 residues. CDR3 nucleotides: TGTGCCAGCAGCGGGACTAGCGGGGGGGTTTCGGCAGATACGCAGTATTTT. Translating gives CASSGTSGGVSADTQYF.

This clone came up once. The rearrangement joins TRBV9 to TRBJ2-1, with 14 bases aligning to TRBD2. CDR3 length: 18 amino acids. Trimming removed 4 bases from V and 6 bases from J; junction bases left unmatched: 12. Per the germline V gene, CDR1 is SGDLS and CDR2 is YYNGEE. CDR3 nucleotides: TGTGCCAGCAGCTACCGACCGGGGACTAGCGGGGGATTCAATGAGCAGTTCTTC. It yields the protein CASSYRPGTSGGFNEQFF.

The chain has TRBV30 and TRBJ2-7, with TRBD1 identical over 11 bases. V was pared by 0 bases and J by 3 bases, with 4 bases of the junction left unmatched. CDR1 is GTSNPN and CDR2 is SVGIG in the germline V gene (reference sequence). CDR3 size: 15 residues. The DNA of the CDR3 is TGTGCCTGGAGTGTAGGGACAGGGGGAGTCTACGAGCAGTACGTC. It yields the protein CAWSVGTGGVYEQYV.

This chain connects TRBV5-5 to TRBJ1-2; TRBD1 is a possible D gene (6 bases). This CDR3 is built from 14 residues. V was pared by 2 bases and J by 5 bases, with 13 bases between. Germline CDR1 and CDR2: SGHKS and YYEKEE (reference sequence). CDR3 residues: CASSLQGPPYGYTF. In nucleotides, the CDR3 is TGTGCCAGCAGCTTACAGGGTCCCCCTTATGGCTACACCTTC.

V and J are TRBV10-2 and TRBJ1-3; TRBD1 matches 12 bases. This CDR3 is built from 18 residues. The ends lost 7 bases at V and 5 bases at J; junction bases unmatched: 15. Germline CDR1 is WSHSY and CDR2 is SAAADI. The CDR3 loop is CASTPRAPGQGARNTIYF. DNA for the CDR3: TGCGCCAGCACCCCCCGAGCCCCGGGACAGGGGGCGAGAAACACCATATATTTT.

The chain couples TRBV10-3 to TRBJ1-1; weak D call: TRBD1 (6 bases). Deletions cut 6 bases from V and 9 bases from J, with 11 bases between. The CDR3 covers 11 residues. The germline CDR1 and CDR2 sequences are ENHRY and SYGVKD. The CDR3 nucleotides are TGTGCCATCAGGGGGACACTTAAAGCTTTCTTT. This translates into CAIRGTLKAFF.